The 2 T cell receptor beta chains reported below all come from one sample, sequenced in a study of OX40 agonist ivuxolimab in advanced cancers. The table came from immunoSEQ multiplex PCR; TCRdb's copy has only in-frame clones and leaves some out. The repertoire holds around 56,000 clones, with roughly 82% as singletons. The input for sequencing was CD4+ or CD8+ T cells sorted from blood, taken in a trial of the OX40 agonist ivuxolimab. These receptors were taken from an adult with an advanced solid tumor such as melanoma, head and neck, liver or kidney cancer.

V usage is TRBV2 and J usage is TRBJ1-2; no firm D call. The germline V gene encodes CDR1 SNHLY and CDR2 FYNNEI. The CDR3 length is 13 residues. Trimming took off 7 bases at V and 6 bases at J, with 15 bases between the two ends. DNA of the CDR3: TGTGCCAGCATGGGTGAGGGTGGGGATGGCTACACCTTC. This sequence encodes CASMGEGGDGYTF.

A single count supports this clone. The gene calls are TRBV7-2 and TRBJ1-3, with D unresolved. The V and J ends lost 2 bases and 0 bases respectively, with 11 bases between them. This CDR3 region has 16 residues. The germline V gene encodes CDR1 SGHTA and CDR2 FQGNSA. CDR3 loop: CASSLRDGSSGNTIYF. The CDR3 nucleotides read TGTGCCAGCAGCTTAAGGGATGGGAGCTCTGGAAACACCATATATTTT.